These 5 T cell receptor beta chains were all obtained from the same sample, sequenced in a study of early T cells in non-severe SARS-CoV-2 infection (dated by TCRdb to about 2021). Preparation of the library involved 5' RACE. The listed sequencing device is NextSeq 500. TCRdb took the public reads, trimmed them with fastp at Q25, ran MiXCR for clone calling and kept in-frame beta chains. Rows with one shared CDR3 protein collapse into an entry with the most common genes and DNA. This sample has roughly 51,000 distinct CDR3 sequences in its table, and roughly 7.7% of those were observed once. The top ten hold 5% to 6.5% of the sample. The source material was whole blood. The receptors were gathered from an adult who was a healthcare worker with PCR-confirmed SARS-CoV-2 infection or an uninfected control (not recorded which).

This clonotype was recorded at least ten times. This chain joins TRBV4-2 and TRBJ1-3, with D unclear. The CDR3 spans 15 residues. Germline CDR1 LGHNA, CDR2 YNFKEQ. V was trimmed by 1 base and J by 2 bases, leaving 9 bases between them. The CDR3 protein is CASSQGGGPGNTIYF. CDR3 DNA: TGTGCCAGCAGCCAAGGGGGAGGGCCTGGAAACACCATATATTTT.

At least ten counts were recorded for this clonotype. CDR3 amino acids: CASSYSTTANGYTF. The CDR3 coding sequence is TGTGCCAGCAGTTACTCGACAACTGCGAATGGCTACACCTTC. The chain carries TRBV6-5 and TRBJ1-2, with D hard to call. The CDR3 consists of 14 residues. V was clipped by 0 bases and J by 6 bases, with 11 bases between them. Germline CDR1 and CDR2: MNHEY and SVGAGI.

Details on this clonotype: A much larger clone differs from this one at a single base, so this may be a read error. Written as DNA, the CDR3 is TGTGCCAGCAGCAAAAGCCCGGGACAGGGGAGTATTAGCAATCAGCCCCAGCATTTT. It is translated as CASSKSPGQGSISNQPQHF. The chain is built from TRBV21-1 and TRBJ1-5; TRBD1, the table's D call, lacks a check against the DNA. TRBV21-1 is tagged as a pseudogene. This CDR3 region has 19 residues.

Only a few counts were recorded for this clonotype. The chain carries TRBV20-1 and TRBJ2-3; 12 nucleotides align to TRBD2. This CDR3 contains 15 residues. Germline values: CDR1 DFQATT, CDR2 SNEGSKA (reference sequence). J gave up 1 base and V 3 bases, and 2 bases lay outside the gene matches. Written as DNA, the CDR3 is TGCAGTGCTAGTCGGACTAGCGGGGGCACAGATACGCAGTATTTT. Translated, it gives CSASRTSGGTDTQYF.

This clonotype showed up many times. The CDR3 region has the DNA TGTGCCAGCAGCGTAGGTTTTAGCTCCCCGAATGCAAACCCCGGGGAGCTGTTTTTT. It encodes CASSVGFSSPNANPGELFF. The V call is TRBV9, the J call TRBJ2-2; D uncertain. The V gene lost 0 bases and the J gene lost 6 bases, with 24 bases spanning the gap. This CDR3 spans 19 amino acids. Germline-derived CDR1 and CDR2 are SGDLS and YYNGEE.